The rows below give T cell receptor beta chains drawn from one sample of a study of cytomegalovirus exposure and HLA in healthy donors. Sequenced by immunoSEQ multiplex PCR; TCRdb stores in-frame clones only, minus some. The table shows around 120,000 clones, with approximately 76% occurring only once. Sequenced material: PBMCs. Receptor source: a man between 45 and 60 years old in good health and CMV-seropositive. Both conserved end residues are part of each CDR3. The D gene is left open where the match is weak. Not all rows give a size; the values are once, few, many and, for expanded clones, a class.

j_call | v_call | d_call | clone_size | cdr3_nt | cdr3_aa
TRBJ1-2 | TRBV6-6 | NA | NA | TGTGCCAGCAGCCGAGGGCCTAACTATGGCTACACCTTC | CASSRGPNYGYTF
TRBJ2-7 | TRBV18 | NA | NA | TGTGCCAGCTCTTTCAGGGGACCCGATTCCTACGAGCAGTACTTC | CASSFRGPDSYEQYF
TRBJ2-7 | TRBV5-6 | TRBD2 | NA | TGTGCCAGCAGCTTGTCTAGCGGGAGGGCCGGGCCCTACGAGCAGTACTTC | CASSLSSGRAGPYEQYF
TRBJ1-1 | TRBV27 | NA | NA | TGTGCCAGCAGTTTGTACCAGGGATACACTGAAGCTTTCTTT | CASSLYQGYTEAFF
TRBJ2-5 | TRBV6-6 | TRBD1 | NA | TGTGCCAGCAGTTACTCGGAGACAGGGCCCCAGGAGACCCAGTACTTC | CASSYSETGPQETQYF
TRBJ2-7 | TRBV6-1 | NA | once | TGTGCCAGCTCCAGTGTAGGAGGAGTAAACGAGCAGTACTTC | CASSSVGGVNEQYF
TRBJ2-3 | TRBV6-6 | TRBD1 | NA | TGTGCCAGCAGTTACTCTGACAGGGGGACAGATACGCAGTATTTT | CASSYSDRGTDTQYF
TRBJ2-7 | TRBV14 | TRBD1 | NA | TGTGCCAGCAGCCCGATCGGGACAGGGGTGTACTTC | CASSPIGTGVYF
TRBJ2-4 | TRBV19 | NA | NA | TGTGCCAGTCGGGGTGTAGGGGGTAGGAACATTCAGTACTTC | CASRGVGGRNIQYF
TRBJ1-4 | TRBV14 | NA | NA | TGTGCCAGCAGCCCAACGGGGGAAGGTTTTGAAAAACTGTTTTTT | CASSPTGEGFEKLFF
TRBJ2-7 | TRBV6-1 | TRBD1 | few | TGTGCCAGCATTACAGGGGGAGTCTACGAGCAGTACTTC | CASITGGVYEQYF
TRBJ2-7 | TRBV18 | TRBD1 | NA | TGTGCCAGCCGAGGGGGCTCGGGCGAGCAGTACTTC | CASRGGSGEQYF
TRBJ2-3 | TRBV5-1 | NA | NA | TGCGCCAGCAGCTTGGAGGTGGCAGGGGTCGCAGATACGCAGTATTTT | CASSLEVAGVADTQYF
TRBJ1-3 | TRBV28 | NA | NA | TGTGCCAGCAGTTTCGCGGACAGCTCTGGAAACACCATATATTTT | CASSFADSSGNTIYF
TRBJ2-1 | TRBV2 | NA | NA | TGTGCCAGCAGTACCCACGGGGATGAGCAGTTCTTC | CASSTHGDEQFF
TRBJ2-1 | TRBV29-1 | TRBD2 | NA | TGCAGCGGAACAGGGGTAGCGGGAGCCTACAATGAGCAGTTCTTC | CSGTGVAGAYNEQFF
TRBJ1-3 | TRBV10-2 | NA | once | TGCGCCAGCAGGCAGGGAAACACCATATATTTT | CASRQGNTIYF
TRBJ2-5 | TRBV10-1 | NA | NA | TGCGCCAGCAGTGACTCAGAGACCCAGTACTTC | CASSDSETQYF
TRBJ2-2 | TRBV29-1 | NA | few | TGCAGCGTTGTGTTAGGGGCTACGAACACCGGGGAGCTGTTTTTT | CSVVLGATNTGELFF
TRBJ1-2 | TRBV25-1 | NA | once | TGTGCCAGCAGTGAGTGGACCGCCAGGGGAGGGGGGCTCTATGGCTACACCTTC | CASSEWTARGGGLYGYTF
TRBJ2-1 | TRBV5-1 | TRBD2 | NA | TGCGCCAGCAGCTTGGACCCAGCGGGGGTGGGAAATGAGCAGTTCTTC | CASSLDPAGVGNEQFF
TRBJ1-5 | TRBV4-1 | NA | NA | TGCGCCAGCAGCCATTTCATCCGGGACAAAAATCAGCCCCAGCATTTT | CASSHFIRDKNQPQHF
TRBJ2-5 | TRBV5-1 | NA | NA | TGCGCCAGCAGTGTTCAGGACACGGGGACCCAGTACTTC | CASSVQDTGTQYF
TRBJ2-1 | TRBV4-2 | TRBD2 | NA | TGTGCCAGCAGCCAAGTTCTAGCGGGAGGCTATGAGCAGTTCTTC | CASSQVLAGGYEQFF
TRBJ2-6 | TRBV27 | NA | NA | TGTGCCAGCAGTTTATGGGGCGGGACAGCTTCTGGGGCCAACGTCCTGACTTTC | CASSLWGGTASGANVLTF
TRBJ1-4 | TRBV4-1 | NA | NA | TGCGCCAGCAGCCACCGCGTCAGGGGCCGGAATGAAAAACTGTTTTTT | CASSHRVRGRNEKLFF
TRBJ2-2 | TRBV7-9 | TRBD1 | few | TGTTCCAGCAGCCTAGACGGACAGGGTAACACCGGGGAGCTGTTTTTT | CSSSLDGQGNTGELFF
TRBJ2-2 | TRBV18 | TRBD1 | few | TGTGCCAGCCTAGGGACAGGCGCGAACACCGGGGAGCTGTTTTTT | CASLGTGANTGELFF
TRBJ2-7 | TRBV5-1 | TRBD2 | NA | TGCGCCAGCAGCTTGCCGGGGGGCTCCTACGAGCAGTACTTC | CASSLPGGSYEQYF
TRBJ2-7 | TRBV4-1 | TRBD1 | NA | TGCGCCAGCAGCCAAGTGTCGAACAGGGGGCAAGAGCAGTACTTC | CASSQVSNRGQEQYF
TRBJ1-2 | TRBV19 | TRBD1 | NA | TGTGCCAGTAGTATAGATGACAGGGCCTATGGCTACACCTTC | CASSIDDRAYGYTF
TRBJ2-7 | TRBV18 | TRBD2 | NA | TGTGCCAGCTCACGTGGGTTAGCGGGAGTGGGTGACGAGCAGTACTTC | CASSRGLAGVGDEQYF
TRBJ1-4 | TRBV6-5 | TRBD1 | NA | TGTGCCAGCAGTTACGCCGGACAGGAGAATGAAAAACTGTTTTTT | CASSYAGQENEKLFF
TRBJ2-1 | TRBV11-2 | TRBD1 | NA | TGTGCCAGCAGCTTGGCGCTATGGGACAGGGGAGATTTGAATGAGCAGTTCTTC | CASSLALWDRGDLNEQFF
TRBJ1-1 | TRBV5-1 | NA | NA | TGCGCCAGCAGAACGGACACGAGTAGCGAAGCTTTCTTT | CASRTDTSSEAFF
TRBJ2-7 | TRBV18 | TRBD1 | NA | TGTGCCAGCTCACCGACAGGGGACCCCTACGAGCAGTACTTC | CASSPTGDPYEQYF
TRBJ2-1 | TRBV27 | TRBD1 | NA | TGTGCCAGCAGTTTCCCCGGGACAGGGGCCAATGAGCAGTTCTTC | CASSFPGTGANEQFF
TRBJ1-2 | TRBV18 | NA | few | TGTGCCAGCTCACCACCGAAGGGGCGATCCGGCTACACCTTC | CASSPPKGRSGYTF
TRBJ1-1 | TRBV5-1 | NA | NA | TGCGCCAGCCGCACGACAGGAATGAACACTGAAGCTTTCTTT | CASRTTGMNTEAFF
TRBJ2-3 | TRBV6-5 | TRBD2 | NA | TGTGCCAGCAGTTTAGCGGGAGGTACAGATACGCAGTATTTT | CASSLAGGTDTQYF
TRBJ2-7 | TRBV4-3 | NA | NA | TGCGCCAGCAGCCAAGATTGGGGGCTCAACTCCTACGAGCAGTACTTC | CASSQDWGLNSYEQYF